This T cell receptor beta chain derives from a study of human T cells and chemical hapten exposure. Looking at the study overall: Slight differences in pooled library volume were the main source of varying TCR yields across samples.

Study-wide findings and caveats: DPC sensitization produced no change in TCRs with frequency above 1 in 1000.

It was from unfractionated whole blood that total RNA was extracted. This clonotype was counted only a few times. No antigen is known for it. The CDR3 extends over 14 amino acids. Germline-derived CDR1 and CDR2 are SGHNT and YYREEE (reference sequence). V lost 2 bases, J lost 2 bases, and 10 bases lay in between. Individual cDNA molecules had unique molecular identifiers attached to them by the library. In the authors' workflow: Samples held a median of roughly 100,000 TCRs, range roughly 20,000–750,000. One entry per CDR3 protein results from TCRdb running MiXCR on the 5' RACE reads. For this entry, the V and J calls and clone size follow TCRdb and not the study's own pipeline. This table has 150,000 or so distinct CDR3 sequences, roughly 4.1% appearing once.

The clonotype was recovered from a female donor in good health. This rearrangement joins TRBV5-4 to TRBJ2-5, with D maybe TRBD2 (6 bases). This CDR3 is CASSLGGAQETQYF. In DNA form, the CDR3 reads TGTGCCAGCAGCTTAGGCGGGGCTCAAGAGACCCAGTACTTC.